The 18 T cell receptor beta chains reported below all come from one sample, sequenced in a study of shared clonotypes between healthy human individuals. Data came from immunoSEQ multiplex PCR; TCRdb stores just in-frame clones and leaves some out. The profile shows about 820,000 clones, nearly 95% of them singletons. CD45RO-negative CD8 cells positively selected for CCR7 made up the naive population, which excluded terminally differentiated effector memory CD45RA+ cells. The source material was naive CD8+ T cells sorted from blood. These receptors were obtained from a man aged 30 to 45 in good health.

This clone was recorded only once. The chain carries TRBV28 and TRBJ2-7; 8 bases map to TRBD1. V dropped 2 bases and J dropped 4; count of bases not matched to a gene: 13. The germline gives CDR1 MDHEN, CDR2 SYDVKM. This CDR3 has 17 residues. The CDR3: CASSLRDRSSLGYEQYF. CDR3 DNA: TGTGCCAGCAGTTTACGGGACAGGTCGTCGCTGGGATACGAGCAGTACTTC.

CDR3 residues: CASSASGSTYEQYF. The CDR3, as DNA: TGTGCCAGCAGCGCTAGCGGGAGCACCTACGAGCAGTACTTC. This chain uses TRBV7-9 with TRBJ2-7; 10 bases align to TRBD2. The length of the CDR3 is 14 residues. Germline assignment: CDR1 SEHNR and CDR2 FQNEAQ (reference sequence). J gave up 2 bases and V 5 bases, and 3 bases lay outside the gene matches.

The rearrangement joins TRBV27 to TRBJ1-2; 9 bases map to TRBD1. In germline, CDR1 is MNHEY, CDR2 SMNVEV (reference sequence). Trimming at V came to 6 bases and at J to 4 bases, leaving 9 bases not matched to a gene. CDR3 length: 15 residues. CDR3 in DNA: TGTGCCAGCAGAGACATTAACAGGGGGCCCTATGGCTACACCTTC. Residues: CASRDINRGPYGYTF.

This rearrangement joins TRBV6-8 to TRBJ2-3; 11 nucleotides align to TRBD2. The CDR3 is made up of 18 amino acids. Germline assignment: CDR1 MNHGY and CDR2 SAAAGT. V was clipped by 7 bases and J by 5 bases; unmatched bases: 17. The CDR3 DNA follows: TGTGCCAGCACAATATGGACTAGCGGGCGACCCACGGGAGATACGCAGTATTTT. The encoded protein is CASTIWTSGRPTGDTQYF.

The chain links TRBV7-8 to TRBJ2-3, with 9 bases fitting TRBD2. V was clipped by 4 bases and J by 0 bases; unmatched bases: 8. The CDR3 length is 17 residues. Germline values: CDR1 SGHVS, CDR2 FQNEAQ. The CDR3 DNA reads TGTGCCAGCAGCTACTGGACTAGCGTTACTAGCACAGATACGCAGTATTTT. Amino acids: CASSYWTSVTSTDTQYF.

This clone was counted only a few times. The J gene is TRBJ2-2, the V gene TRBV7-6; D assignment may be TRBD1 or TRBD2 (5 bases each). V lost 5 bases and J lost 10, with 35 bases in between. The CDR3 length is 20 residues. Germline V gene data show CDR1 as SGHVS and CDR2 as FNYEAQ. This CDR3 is CASSPLFPGRHILGDPELFF. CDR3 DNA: TGTGCCAGCAGCCCCCTCTTCCCGGGACGCCATATTCTGGGCGATCCGGAGCTGTTTTTT. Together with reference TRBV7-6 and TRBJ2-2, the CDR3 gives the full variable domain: GAGVSQSPRYKVTKRGQDVALRCDPISGHVSLYWYRQALGQGPEFLTYFNYEAQQDKSGLPNDRFSAERPEGSISTLTIQRTEQRDSAMYRCASSPLFPGRHILGDPELFFGEGSRLTVL.

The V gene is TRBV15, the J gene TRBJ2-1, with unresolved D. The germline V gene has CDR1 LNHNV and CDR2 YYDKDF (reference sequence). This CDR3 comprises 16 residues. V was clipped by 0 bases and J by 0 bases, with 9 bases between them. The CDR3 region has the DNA TGTGCCACCAGCAGAGATCAACTAAGCTCCTACAATGAGCAGTTCTTC. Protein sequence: CATSRDQLSSYNEQFF.

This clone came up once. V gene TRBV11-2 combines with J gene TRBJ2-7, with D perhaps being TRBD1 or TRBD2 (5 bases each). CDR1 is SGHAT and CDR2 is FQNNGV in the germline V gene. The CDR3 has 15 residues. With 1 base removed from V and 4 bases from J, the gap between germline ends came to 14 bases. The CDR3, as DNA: TGTGCCAGCAGCTTAGCTACGGGGCTCGGGTACGAGCAGTACTTC. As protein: CASSLATGLGYEQYF.

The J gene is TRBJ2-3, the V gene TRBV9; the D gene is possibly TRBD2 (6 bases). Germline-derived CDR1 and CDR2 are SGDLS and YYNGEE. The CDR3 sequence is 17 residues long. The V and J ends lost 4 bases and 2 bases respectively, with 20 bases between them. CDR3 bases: TGTGCCAGCAGCTTGAGGAGGGCCGGCGGAATCACAGATACGCAGTATTTT. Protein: CASSLRRAGGITDTQYF.

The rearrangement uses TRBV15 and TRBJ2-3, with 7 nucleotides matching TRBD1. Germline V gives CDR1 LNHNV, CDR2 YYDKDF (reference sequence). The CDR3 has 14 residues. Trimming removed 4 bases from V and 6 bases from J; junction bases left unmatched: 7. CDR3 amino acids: CATSTRTGEDTQYF. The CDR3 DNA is TGTGCCACCAGCACCAGGACAGGCGAGGATACGCAGTATTTT. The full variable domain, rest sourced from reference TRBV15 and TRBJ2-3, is DAMVIQNPRYQVTQFGKPVTLSCSQTLNHNVMYWYQQKSSQAPKLLFHYYDKDFNNEADTPDNFQSRRPNTSFCFLDIRSPGLGDTAMYLCATSTRTGEDTQYFGPGTRLTVL.

The CDR3 DNA sequence: TGTGCCAGCAGCTTGGAGGCAGGGGGCGGTGATACGCAGTATTTT. It yields the protein CASSLEAGGGDTQYF. V is TRBV5-4 and J is TRBJ2-3; 8 bases are shared with TRBD1. V trimming: 0 bases; J trimming: 6 bases; junction bases outside the gene matches: 6. The CDR3 loop spans 15 amino acids. Germline values: CDR1 SGHNT, CDR2 YYREEE (reference sequence).

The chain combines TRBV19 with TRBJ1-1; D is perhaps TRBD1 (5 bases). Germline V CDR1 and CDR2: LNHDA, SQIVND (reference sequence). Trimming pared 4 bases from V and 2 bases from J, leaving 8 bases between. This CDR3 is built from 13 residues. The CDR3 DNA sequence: TGTGCCAGTAGTACGACAGACAACACTGAAGCTTTCTTT. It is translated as CASSTTDNTEAFF.

The CDR3 protein is CASESLSGSDEQFF. The CDR3 DNA sequence: TGTGCCAGCGAGAGCCTTAGCGGGAGTGATGAGCAGTTCTTC. This sequence joins TRBV6-1 and TRBJ2-1; 9 nucleotides match TRBD2. The J segment lost 8 bases and the V segment lost 8 bases, leaving 10 bases of the junction unmatched. CDR1 is MNHNS, CDR2 SASEGT, per germline. The CDR3 sequence is 14 residues long.

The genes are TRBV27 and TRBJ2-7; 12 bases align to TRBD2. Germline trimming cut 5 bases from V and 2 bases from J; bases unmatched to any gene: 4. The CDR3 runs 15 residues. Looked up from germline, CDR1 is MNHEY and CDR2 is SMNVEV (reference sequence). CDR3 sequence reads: CASSVLAGGAYEQYF. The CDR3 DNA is TGTGCCAGCAGTGTACTAGCGGGAGGTGCCTACGAGCAGTACTTC.

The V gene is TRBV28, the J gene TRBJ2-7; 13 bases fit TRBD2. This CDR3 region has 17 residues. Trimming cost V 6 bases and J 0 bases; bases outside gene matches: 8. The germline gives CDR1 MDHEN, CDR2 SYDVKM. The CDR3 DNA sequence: TGTGCCAGCAGCCAAGGACTAGCGGGAGTAATCTCCTACGAGCAGTACTTC. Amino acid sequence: CASSQGLAGVISYEQYF.

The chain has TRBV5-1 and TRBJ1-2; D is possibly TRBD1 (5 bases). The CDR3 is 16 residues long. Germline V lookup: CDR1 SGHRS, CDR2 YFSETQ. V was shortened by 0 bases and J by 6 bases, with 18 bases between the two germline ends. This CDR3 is CASSLEGGAGVDGYTF. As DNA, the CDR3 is TGCGCCAGCAGCTTGGAAGGCGGGGCGGGTGTCGATGGCTACACCTTC. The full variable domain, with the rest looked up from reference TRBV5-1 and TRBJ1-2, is KAGVTQTPRYLIKTRGQQVTLSCSPISGHRSVSWYQQTPGQGLQFLFEYFSETQRNKGNFPGRFSGRQFSNSRSEMNVSTLELGDSALYLCASSLEGGAGVDGYTFGSGTRLTVV.

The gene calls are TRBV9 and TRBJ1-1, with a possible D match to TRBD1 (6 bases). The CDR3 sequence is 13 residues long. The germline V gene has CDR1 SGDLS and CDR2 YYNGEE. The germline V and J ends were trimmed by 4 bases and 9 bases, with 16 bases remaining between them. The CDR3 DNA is TGTGCCAGCAGCCTCGGGGGGCGGACGAAAGCTTTCTTT. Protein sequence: CASSLGGRTKAFF.

The CDR3 bases are TGTGCCAGCAGCGAGAGGGCTGGGGGGGGCACAGATACGCAGTATTTT. Translated, it gives CASSERAGGGTDTQYF. This rearrangement joins TRBV9 to TRBJ2-3; TRBD2 matches at 7 bases. The trim removed 3 bases at V and 1 base at J, leaving 8 bases unmatched. Germline values: CDR1 SGDLS, CDR2 YYNGEE. This CDR3 spans 16 amino acids.